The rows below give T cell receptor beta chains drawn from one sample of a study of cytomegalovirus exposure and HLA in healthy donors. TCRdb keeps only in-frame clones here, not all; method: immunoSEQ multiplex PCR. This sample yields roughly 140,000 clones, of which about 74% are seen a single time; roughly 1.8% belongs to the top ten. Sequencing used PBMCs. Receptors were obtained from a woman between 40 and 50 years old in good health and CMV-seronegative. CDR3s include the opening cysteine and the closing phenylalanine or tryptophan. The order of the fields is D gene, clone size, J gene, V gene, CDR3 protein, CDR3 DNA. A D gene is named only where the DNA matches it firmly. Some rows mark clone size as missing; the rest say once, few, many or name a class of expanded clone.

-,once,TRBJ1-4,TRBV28,CASSFKGKEKLFF,TGTGCCAGCAGTTTCAAGGGGAAAGAAAAACTGTTTTTT
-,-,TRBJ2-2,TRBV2,CASSLEGNTGELFF,TGTGCCAGCAGTCTCGAGGGGAACACCGGGGAGCTGTTTTTT
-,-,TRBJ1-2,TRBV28,CASRRFRTALLTEGYTF,TGTGCCAGCAGGAGGTTCAGGACAGCACTATTAACTGAGGGCTACACCTTC
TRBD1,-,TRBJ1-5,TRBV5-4,CASSLGGPTGGNQPQHF,TGTGCCAGCAGCTTGGGGGGTCCGACAGGGGGCAATCAGCCCCAGCATTTT
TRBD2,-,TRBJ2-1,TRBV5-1,CASSSSPGTSGNEQFF,TGCGCCAGCAGCTCGTCCCCCGGGACTAGCGGCAATGAGCAGTTCTTC
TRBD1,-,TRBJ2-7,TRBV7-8,CASRSSRDRVYEQYF,TGTGCCAGCAGGTCTAGTCGGGACAGGGTCTACGAGCAGTACTTC
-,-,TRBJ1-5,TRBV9,CASSASEGVANQPQHF,TGTGCCAGCAGCGCGTCAGAGGGTGTTGCAAATCAGCCCCAGCATTTT
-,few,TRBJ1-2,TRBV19,CASSIAEQLYGYTF,TGTGCCAGTAGTATAGCCGAACAGCTCTATGGCTACACCTTC
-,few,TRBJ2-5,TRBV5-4,CASSLERYQETQYF,TGTGCCAGCAGCTTGGAGCGGTACCAAGAGACCCAGTACTTC
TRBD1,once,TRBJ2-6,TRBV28,CASSPGQVWAGANVLTF,TGTGCCAGCAGTCCGGGACAGGTGTGGGCTGGGGCCAACGTCCTGACTTTC
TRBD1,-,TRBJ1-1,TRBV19,CASSETGGRAEAFF,TGTGCCAGTAGTGAAACAGGGGGAAGGGCTGAAGCTTTCTTT
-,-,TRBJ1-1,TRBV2,CASARQLNTEAFF,TGTGCCAGCGCCCGCCAGTTGAACACTGAAGCTTTCTTT
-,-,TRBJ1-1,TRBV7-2,CASSRGGGNTEAFF,TGTGCCAGCAGCCGGGGGGGTGGGAACACTGAAGCTTTCTTT
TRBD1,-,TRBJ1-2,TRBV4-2,CASSQETGGGYTF,TGTGCCAGCAGCCAAGAGACAGGGGGCGGCTACACCTTC
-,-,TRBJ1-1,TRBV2,CASSEGGFQVAEAFF,TGTGCCAGCAGTGAAGGAGGGTTCCAGGTCGCTGAAGCTTTCTTT
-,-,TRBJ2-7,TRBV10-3,CAISPDGILYEQYF,TGTGCCATCAGCCCTGACGGGATACTCTACGAGCAGTACTTC
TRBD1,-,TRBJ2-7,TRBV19,CASTQGGGQGSYEQYF,TGTGCCAGTACCCAAGGCGGGGGACAGGGAAGCTACGAGCAGTACTTC
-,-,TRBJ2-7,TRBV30,CAWSVAGDYEQYF,TGTGCCTGGAGTGTCGCCGGGGACTACGAGCAGTACTTC
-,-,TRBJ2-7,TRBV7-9,CSSSLGTGPYEQYF,TGTTCCAGCAGCTTAGGTACAGGGCCCTACGAGCAGTACTTC
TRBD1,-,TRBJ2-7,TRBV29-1,CSVEGFGQGLYEQYF,TGCAGCGTTGAAGGGTTTGGACAGGGGCTCTACGAGCAGTACTTC
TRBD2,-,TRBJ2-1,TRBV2,CASTQLAGQRYDEQFF,TGTGCCAGCACACAACTAGCGGGGCAGAGGTACGATGAGCAGTTCTTC
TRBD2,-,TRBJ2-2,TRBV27,CASRPLAVTGELFF,TGTGCCAGCAGACCACTAGCGGTCACCGGGGAGCTGTTTTTT
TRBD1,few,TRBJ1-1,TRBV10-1,CASSPGQGNTEAFF,TGCGCCAGCAGCCCCGGACAGGGAAACACTGAAGCTTTCTTT
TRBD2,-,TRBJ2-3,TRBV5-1,CASSLAGTSGTVLDTQYF,TGCGCCAGCAGCTTGGCCGGGACTAGCGGGACTGTTTTGGATACGCAGTATTTT
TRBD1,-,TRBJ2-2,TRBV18,CASSPDRENTGELFF,TGTGCCAGCTCACCGGACAGGGAGAACACCGGGGAGCTGTTTTTT
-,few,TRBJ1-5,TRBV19,CASSIVSGPYSNQPQHF,TGTGCCAGTAGTATAGTTTCAGGGCCGTATAGCAATCAGCCCCAGCATTTT
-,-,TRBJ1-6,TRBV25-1,CASSDLNSPLHF,TGTGCCAGCAGTGACCTTAATTCACCCCTCCACTTT
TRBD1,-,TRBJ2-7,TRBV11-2,CASSLLRGTGTTYEQYF,TGTGCCAGCAGCTTACTCCGGGGGACAGGGACAACCTACGAGCAGTACTTC
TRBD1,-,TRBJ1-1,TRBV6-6,CASSYLQGDTEAFF,TGTGCCAGCAGTTACCTACAGGGGGACACTGAAGCTTTCTTT
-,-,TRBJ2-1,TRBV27,CASSLRSSYNEQFF,TGTGCCAGCAGTTTACGGAGCTCCTACAATGAGCAGTTCTTC
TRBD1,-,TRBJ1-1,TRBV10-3,CAIRGGSGTANTEAFF,TGTGCCATCCGGGGGGGAAGCGGGACAGCGAACACTGAAGCTTTCTTT
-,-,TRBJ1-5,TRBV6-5,CASSYAEKHQPQHF,TGTGCCAGCAGTTACGCGGAAAAACATCAGCCCCAGCATTTT
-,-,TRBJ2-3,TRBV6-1,CASMSAGDSDTQYF,TGTGCCAGTATGTCGGCGGGCGATTCAGATACGCAGTATTTT
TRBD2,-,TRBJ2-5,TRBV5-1,CASSLAGGLMETQYF,TGCGCCAGCAGCTTGGCGGGGGGGCTAATGGAGACCCAGTACTTC
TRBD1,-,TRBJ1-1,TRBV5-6,CASSPGTGNTEAFF,TGTGCCAGCAGTCCCGGGACAGGGAACACTGAAGCTTTCTTT
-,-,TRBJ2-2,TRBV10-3,CAISESRDKNTGELFF,TGTGCCATCAGTGAGTCGAGGGACAAGAACACCGGGGAGCTGTTTTTT
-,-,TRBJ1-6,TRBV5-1,CASSPSAGDRSPLHF,TGCGCCAGCAGTCCTTCGGCAGGGGACCGTTCACCCCTCCACTTT
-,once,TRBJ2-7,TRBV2,CASGEYEQYF,TGTGCCAGCGGAGAATACGAGCAGTACTTC
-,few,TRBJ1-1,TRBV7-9,CASSPRQKVTEAFF,TGTGCCAGCAGCCCCCGCCAGAAAGTGACTGAAGCTTTCTTT
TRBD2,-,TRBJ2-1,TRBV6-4,CASTPSGTSGRIAYNEQFF,TGTGCCAGCACACCTAGTGGGACTAGCGGGAGAATCGCCTACAATGAGCAGTTCTTC
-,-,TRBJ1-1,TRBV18,CASSPSQELNAEAFF,TGTGCCAGCTCACCGTCGCAGGAACTTAATGCTGAAGCTTTCTTT
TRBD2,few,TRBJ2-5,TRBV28,CASSTPRGAGETQYF,TGTGCCAGCAGTACCCCGCGGGGGGCTGGTGAGACCCAGTACTTC